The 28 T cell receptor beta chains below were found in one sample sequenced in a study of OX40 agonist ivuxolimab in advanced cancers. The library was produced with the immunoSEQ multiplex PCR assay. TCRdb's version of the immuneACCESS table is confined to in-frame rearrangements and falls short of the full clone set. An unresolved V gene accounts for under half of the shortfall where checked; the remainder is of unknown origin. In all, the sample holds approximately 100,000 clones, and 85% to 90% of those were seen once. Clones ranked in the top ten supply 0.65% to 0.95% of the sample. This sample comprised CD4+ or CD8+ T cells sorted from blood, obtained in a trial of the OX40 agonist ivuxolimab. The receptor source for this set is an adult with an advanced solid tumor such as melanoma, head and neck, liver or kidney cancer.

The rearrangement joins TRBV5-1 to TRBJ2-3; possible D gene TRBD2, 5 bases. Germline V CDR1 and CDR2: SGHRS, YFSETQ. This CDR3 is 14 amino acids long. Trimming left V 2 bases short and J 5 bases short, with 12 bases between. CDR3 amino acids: CASSFSGSRDTQYF. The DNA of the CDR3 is TGCGCCAGCAGCTTCTCGGGGTCACGAGATACGCAGTATTTT.

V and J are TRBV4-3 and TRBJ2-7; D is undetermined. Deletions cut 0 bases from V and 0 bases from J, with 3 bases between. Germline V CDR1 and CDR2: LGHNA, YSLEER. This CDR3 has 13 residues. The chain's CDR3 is CASSQDSSYEQYF. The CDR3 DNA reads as TGCGCCAGCAGCCAAGATAGCTCCTACGAGCAGTACTTC.

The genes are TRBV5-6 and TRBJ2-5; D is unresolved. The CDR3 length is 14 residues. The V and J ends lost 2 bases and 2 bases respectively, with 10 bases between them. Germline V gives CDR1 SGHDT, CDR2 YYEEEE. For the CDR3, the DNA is TGTGCCAGCAGCTTAATAGGGCAACAAGAGACCCAGTACTTC. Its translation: CASSLIGQQETQYF.

CDR3 coding DNA: TGCGCCAGCTCCCGTTGGGGGGTGTCGACTGAAGCTTTCTTT. It codes for CASSRWGVSTEAFF. The chain links TRBV5-1 to TRBJ1-1; possible D gene TRBD1, 5 bases. The germline CDR1 and CDR2 sequences are SGHRS and YFSETQ. This CDR3 spans 14 amino acids. V lost 7 bases to trimming and J lost 5 bases, with 18 bases between them.

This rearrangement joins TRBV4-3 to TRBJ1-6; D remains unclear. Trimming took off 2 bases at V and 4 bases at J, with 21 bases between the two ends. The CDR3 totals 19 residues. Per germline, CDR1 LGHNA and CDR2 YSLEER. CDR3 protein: CASSQRIGHTLPYNSPLHF. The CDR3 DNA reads TGCGCCAGCAGCCAACGGATAGGGCACACGCTCCCTTATAATTCACCCCTCCACTTT.

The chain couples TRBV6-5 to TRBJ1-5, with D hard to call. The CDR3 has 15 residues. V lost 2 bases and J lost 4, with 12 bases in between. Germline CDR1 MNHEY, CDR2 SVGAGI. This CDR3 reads CASSYKYGANQPQHF. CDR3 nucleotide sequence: TGTGCCAGCAGTTACAAGTACGGCGCGAATCAGCCCCAGCATTTT.

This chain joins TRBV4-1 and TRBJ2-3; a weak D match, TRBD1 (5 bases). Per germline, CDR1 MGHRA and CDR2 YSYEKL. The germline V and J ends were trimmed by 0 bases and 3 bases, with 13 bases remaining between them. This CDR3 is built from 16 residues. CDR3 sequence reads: CASSQEGARGTDTQYF. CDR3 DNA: TGCGCCAGCAGCCAAGAAGGGGCGCGTGGAACAGATACGCAGTATTTT.

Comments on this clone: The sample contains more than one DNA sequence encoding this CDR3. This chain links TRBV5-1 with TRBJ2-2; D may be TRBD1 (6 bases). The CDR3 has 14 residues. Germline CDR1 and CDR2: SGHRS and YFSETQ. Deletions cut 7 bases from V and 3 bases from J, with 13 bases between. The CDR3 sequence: CASRIRGDTGELFF. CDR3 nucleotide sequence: TGCGCCAGCCGCATCAGGGGTGACACCGGGGAGCTGTTTTTT.

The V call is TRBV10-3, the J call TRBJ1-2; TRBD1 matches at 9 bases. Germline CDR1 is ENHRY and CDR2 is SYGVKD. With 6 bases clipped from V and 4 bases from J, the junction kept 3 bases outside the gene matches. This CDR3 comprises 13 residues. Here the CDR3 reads CAIRSTGGYGYTF. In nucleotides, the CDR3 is TGTGCCATCAGATCGACAGGGGGCTATGGCTACACCTTC.

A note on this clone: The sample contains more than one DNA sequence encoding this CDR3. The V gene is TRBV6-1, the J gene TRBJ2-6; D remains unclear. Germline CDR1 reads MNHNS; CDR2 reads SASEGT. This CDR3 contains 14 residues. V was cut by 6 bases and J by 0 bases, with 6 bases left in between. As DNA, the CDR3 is TGTGCCAGCAGAGGAGTCTCTGGGGCCAACGTCCTGACTTTC. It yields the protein CASRGVSGANVLTF.

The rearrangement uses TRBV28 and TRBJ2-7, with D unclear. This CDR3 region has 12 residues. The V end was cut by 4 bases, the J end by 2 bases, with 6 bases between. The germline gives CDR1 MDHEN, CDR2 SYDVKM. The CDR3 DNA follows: TGTGCCAGCAGTTCCGGTGCCTACGAGCAGTACTTC. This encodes CASSSGAYEQYF. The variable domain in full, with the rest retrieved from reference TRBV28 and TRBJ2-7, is DVKVTQSSRYLVKRTGEKVFLECVQDMDHENMFWYRQDPGLGLRLIYFSYDVKMKEKGDIPEGYSVSREKKERFSLILESASTNQTSMYLCASSSGAYEQYFGPGTRLTVT.

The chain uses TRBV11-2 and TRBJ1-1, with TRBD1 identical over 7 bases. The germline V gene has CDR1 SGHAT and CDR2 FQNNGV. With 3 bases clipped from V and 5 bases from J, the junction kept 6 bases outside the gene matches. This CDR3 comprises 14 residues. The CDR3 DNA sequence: TGTGCCAGCAGCTTGGGGGGACAGAGAACTGAAGCTTTCTTT. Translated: CASSLGGQRTEAFF.

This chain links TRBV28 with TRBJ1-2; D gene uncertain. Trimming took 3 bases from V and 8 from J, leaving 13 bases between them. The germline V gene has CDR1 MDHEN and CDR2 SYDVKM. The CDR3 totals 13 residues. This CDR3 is CASSLTAWRGYTF. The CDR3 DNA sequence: TGTGCCAGCAGTTTGACGGCGTGGCGGGGCTACACCTTC.

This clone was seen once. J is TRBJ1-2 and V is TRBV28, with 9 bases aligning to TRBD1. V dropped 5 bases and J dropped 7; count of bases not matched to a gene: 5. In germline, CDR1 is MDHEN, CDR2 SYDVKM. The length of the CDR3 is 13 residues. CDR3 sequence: CASSAGTGRGYTF. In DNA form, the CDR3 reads TGTGCCAGCAGTGCCGGGACAGGGCGTGGCTACACCTTC.

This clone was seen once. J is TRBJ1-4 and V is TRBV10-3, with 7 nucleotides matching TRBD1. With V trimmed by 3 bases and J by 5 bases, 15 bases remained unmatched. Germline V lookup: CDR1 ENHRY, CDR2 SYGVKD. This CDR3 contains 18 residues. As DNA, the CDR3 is TGTGCCATCAGTGACCCCACGCGACCCGGGACAGAGAATGAAAAACTGTTTTTT. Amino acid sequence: CAISDPTRPGTENEKLFF.

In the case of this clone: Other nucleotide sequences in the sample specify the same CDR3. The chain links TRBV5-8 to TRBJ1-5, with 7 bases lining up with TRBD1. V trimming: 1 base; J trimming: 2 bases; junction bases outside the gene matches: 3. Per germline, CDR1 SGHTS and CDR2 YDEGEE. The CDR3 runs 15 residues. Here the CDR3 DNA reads TGTGCCAGCAGCTTGAGAGGGGGCGGCAATCAGCCCCAGCATTTT. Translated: CASSLRGGGNQPQHF.

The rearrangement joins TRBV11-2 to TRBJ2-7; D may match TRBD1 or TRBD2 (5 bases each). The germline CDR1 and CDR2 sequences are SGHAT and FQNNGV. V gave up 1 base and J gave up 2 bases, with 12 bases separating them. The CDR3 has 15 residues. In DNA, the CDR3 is TGTGCCAGCAGCTTAGCGGGGACCGGACCCTACGAGCAGTACTTC. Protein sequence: CASSLAGTGPYEQYF.

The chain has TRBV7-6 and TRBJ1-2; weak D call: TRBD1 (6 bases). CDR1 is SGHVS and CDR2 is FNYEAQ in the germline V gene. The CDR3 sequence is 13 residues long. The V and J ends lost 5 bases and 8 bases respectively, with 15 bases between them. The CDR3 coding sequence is TGTGCCAGCAGCCGAACAGGGATGGAGGGCTACACCTTC. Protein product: CASSRTGMEGYTF.

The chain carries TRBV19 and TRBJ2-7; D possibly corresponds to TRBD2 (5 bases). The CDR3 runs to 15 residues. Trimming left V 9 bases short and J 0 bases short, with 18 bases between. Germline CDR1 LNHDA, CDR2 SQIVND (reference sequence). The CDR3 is CASAVRGSSSYEQYF. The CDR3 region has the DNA TGTGCCAGCGCCGTTCGAGGGAGTAGCTCCTACGAGCAGTACTTC.

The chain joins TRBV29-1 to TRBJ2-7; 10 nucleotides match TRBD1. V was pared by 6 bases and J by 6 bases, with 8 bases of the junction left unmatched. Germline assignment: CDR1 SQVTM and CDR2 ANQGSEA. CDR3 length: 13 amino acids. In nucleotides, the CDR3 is TGCAGCGTCGCCGGGACAGGGGTTTTCGAGCAGTACTTC. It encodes CSVAGTGVFEQYF.

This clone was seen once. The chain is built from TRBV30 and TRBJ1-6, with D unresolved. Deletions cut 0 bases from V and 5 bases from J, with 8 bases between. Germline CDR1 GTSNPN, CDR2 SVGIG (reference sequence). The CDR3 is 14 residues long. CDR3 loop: CAWSVITDNSPLHF. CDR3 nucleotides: TGTGCCTGGAGTGTAATAACAGATAATTCACCCCTCCACTTT.

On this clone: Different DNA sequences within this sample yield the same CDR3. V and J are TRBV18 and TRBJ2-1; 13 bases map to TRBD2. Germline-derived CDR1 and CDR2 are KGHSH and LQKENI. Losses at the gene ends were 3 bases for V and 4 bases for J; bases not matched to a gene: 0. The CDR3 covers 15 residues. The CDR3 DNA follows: TGTGCCAGCTCACCGGGACTAGCGGGGTACAATGAGCAGTTCTTC. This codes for CASSPGLAGYNEQFF.

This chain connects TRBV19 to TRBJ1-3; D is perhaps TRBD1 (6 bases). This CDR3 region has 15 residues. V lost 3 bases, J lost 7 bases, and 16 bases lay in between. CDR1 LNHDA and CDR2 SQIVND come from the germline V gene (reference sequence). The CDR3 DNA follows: TGTGCCAGTAGTATTGATCTACAGGGAGTGAACACCATATATTTT. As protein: CASSIDLQGVNTIYF.

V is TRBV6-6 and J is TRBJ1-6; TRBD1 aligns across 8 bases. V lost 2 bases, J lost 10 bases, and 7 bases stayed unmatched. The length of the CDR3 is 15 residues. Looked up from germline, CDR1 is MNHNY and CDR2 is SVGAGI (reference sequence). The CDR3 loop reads CASSYIGQGDSPLHF. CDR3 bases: TGTGCCAGCAGTTACATCGGACAGGGAGACTCACCCCTCCACTTT.

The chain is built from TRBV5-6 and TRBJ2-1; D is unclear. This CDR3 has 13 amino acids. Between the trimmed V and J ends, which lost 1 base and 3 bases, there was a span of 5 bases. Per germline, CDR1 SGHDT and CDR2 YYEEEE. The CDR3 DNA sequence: TGTGCCAGCAGCTTGCTATTCTACAATGAGCAGTTCTTC. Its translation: CASSLLFYNEQFF.

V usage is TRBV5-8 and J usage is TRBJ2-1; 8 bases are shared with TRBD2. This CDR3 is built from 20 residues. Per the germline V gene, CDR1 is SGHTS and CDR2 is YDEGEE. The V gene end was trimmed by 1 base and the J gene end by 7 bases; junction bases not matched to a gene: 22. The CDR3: CASSLTSGSTLAGSRNEQFF. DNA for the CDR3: TGTGCCAGCAGCTTGACCTCCGGGTCCACTTTAGCGGGGTCTCGGAATGAGCAGTTCTTC.

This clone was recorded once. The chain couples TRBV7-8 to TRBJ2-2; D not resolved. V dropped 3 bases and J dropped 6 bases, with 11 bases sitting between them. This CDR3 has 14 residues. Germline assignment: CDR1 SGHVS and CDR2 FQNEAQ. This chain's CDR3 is CASSLLGYAGELFF. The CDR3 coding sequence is TGTGCCAGCAGCTTGTTGGGTTACGCCGGGGAGCTGTTTTTT.

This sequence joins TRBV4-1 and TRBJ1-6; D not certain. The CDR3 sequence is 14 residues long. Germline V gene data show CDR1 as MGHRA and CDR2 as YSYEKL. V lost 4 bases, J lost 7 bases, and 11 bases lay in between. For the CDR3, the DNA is TGCGCCAGCAGCCTGGACGAAGGGAATTCACCCCTCCACTTT. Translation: CASSLDEGNSPLHF.